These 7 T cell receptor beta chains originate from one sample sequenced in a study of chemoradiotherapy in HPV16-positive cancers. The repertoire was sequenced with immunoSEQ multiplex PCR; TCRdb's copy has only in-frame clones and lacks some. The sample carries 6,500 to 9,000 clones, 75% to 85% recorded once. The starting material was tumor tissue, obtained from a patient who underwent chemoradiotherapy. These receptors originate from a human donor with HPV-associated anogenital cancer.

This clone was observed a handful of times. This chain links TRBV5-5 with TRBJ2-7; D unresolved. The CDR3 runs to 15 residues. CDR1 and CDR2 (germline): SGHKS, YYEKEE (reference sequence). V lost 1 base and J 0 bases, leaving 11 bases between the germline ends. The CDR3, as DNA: TGTGCCAGCAGCTTGCGCGTGGATATCTCCTACGAGCAGTACTTC. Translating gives CASSLRVDISYEQYF.

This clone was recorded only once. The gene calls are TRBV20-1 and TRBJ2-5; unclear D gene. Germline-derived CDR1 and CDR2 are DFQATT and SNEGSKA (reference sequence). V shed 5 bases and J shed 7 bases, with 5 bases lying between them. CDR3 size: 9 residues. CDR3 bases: TGCAGTGCTGGAGTGACCCAGTACTTC. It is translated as CSAGVTQYF.

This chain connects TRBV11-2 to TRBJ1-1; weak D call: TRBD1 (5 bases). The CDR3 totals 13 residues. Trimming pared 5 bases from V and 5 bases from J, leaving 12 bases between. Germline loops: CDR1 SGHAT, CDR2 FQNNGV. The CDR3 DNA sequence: TGTGCCAGCAGCCCAACACAGGTGACTGAAGCTTTCTTT. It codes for CASSPTQVTEAFF.

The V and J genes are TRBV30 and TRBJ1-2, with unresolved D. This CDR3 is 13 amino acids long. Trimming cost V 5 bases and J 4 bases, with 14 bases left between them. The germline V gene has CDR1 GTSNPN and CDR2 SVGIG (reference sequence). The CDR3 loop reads CAWERHGVYGYTF. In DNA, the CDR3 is TGTGCCTGGGAGCGACATGGGGTCTATGGCTACACCTTC.

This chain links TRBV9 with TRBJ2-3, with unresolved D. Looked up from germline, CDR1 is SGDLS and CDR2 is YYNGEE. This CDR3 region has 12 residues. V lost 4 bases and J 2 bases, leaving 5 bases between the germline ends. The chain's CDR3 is CASSRVTDTQYF. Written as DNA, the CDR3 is TGTGCCAGCAGCCGAGTCACAGATACGCAGTATTTT.

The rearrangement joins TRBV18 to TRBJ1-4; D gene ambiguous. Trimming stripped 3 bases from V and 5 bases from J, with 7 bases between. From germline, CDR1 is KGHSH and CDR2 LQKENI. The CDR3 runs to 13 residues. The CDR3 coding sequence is TGTGCCAGCTCACCGGGTTCAAATGAAAAACTGTTTTTT. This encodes CASSPGSNEKLFF. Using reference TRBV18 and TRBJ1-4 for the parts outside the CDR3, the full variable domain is NAGVMQNPRHLVRRRGQEARLRCSPMKGHSHVYWYRQLPEEGLKFMVYLQKENIIDESGMPKERFSAEFPKEGPSILRIQQVVRGDSAAYFCASSPGSNEKLFFGSGTQLSVL.

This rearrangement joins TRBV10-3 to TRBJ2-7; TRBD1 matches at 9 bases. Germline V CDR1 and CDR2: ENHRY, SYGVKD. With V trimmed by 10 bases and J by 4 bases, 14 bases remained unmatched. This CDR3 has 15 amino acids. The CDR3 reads CATWPGQGSGYEQYF. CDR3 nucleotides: TGTGCCACCTGGCCGGGACAGGGCTCGGGGTACGAGCAGTACTTC.